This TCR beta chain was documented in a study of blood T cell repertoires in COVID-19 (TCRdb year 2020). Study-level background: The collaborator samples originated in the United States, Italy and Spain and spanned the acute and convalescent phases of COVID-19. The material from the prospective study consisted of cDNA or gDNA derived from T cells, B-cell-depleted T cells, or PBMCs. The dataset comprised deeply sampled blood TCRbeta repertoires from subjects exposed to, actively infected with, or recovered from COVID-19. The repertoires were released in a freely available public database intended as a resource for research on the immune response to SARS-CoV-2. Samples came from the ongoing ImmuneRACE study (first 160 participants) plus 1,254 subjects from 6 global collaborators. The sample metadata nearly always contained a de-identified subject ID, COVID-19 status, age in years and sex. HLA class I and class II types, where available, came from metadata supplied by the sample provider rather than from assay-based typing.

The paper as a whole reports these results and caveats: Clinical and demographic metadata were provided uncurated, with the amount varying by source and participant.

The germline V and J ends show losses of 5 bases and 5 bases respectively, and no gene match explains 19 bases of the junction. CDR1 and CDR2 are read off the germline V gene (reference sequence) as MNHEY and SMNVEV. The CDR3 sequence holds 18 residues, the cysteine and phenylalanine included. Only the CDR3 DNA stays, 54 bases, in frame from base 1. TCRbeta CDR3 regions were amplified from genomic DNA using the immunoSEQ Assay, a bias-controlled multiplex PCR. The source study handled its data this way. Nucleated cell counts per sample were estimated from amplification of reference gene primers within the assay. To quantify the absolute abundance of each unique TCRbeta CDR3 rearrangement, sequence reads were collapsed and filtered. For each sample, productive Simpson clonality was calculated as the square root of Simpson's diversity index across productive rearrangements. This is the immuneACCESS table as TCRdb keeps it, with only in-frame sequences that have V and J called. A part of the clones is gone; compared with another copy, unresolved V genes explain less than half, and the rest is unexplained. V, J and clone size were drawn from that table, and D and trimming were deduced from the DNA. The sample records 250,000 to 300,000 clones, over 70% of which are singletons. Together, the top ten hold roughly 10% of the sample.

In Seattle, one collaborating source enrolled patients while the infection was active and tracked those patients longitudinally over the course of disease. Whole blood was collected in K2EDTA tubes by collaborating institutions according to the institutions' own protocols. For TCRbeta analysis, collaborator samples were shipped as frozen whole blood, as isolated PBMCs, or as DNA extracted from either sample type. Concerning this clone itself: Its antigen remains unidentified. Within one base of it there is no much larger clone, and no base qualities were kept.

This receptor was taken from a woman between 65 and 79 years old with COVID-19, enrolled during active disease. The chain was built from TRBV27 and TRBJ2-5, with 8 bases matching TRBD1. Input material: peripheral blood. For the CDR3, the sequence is CASSRLIIQGVSEETQYF. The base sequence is TGTGCCAGCAGTCGTCTCATAATACAGGGGGTATCGGAGGAGACCCAGTACTTC.